This T cell receptor (beta chain) is drawn from a study of blood T cell repertoires in COVID-19. About the study: Nucleic acid was either cDNA or gDNA, and it came from T cells, B-cell-depleted T cells, or PBMCs.

Assay: immunoSEQ multiplex PCR; the TCRdb copy retains only in-frame clones and omits some. The sample includes tens of thousands of clones, approximately 90% seen only once; the top ten take roughly 0.72%. The V and J ends lost 2 bases and 5 bases respectively, with 12 bases between them. This CDR3 is 14 amino acids long. Germline loops: CDR1 MGHRA, CDR2 YSYEKL. Sequenced: peripheral blood. The chain joins TRBV4-1 to TRBJ1-2, with D possibly being TRBD1 (5 bases). The receptor was derived from a woman of 80 years or more with acute or convalescent COVID-19. CDR3 in amino acids: CASSQSAQEYGYTF. The CDR3 region has the DNA TGCGCCAGCAGCCAATCCGCACAGGAGTATGGCTACACCTTC.